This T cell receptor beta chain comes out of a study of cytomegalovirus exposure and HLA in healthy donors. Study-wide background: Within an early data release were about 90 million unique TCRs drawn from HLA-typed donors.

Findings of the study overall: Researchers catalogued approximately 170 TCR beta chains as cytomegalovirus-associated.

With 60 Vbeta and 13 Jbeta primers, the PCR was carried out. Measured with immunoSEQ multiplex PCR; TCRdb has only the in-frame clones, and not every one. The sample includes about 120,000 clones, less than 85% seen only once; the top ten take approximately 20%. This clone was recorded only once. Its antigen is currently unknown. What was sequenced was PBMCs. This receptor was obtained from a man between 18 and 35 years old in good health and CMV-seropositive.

The CDR3 nucleotides are TGTGCCAGCAGCCTGAGGGGGGGCACTGAAGCTTTCTTT. Amino acid sequence: CASSLRGGTEAFF. This chain joins TRBV9 and TRBJ1-1; TRBD1 is a possible D gene (6 bases). The CDR3 loop spans 13 amino acids. CDR1 and CDR2 from the germline V gene are SGDLS and YYNGEE. V was cut by 4 bases and J by 4 bases, with 11 bases left in between.